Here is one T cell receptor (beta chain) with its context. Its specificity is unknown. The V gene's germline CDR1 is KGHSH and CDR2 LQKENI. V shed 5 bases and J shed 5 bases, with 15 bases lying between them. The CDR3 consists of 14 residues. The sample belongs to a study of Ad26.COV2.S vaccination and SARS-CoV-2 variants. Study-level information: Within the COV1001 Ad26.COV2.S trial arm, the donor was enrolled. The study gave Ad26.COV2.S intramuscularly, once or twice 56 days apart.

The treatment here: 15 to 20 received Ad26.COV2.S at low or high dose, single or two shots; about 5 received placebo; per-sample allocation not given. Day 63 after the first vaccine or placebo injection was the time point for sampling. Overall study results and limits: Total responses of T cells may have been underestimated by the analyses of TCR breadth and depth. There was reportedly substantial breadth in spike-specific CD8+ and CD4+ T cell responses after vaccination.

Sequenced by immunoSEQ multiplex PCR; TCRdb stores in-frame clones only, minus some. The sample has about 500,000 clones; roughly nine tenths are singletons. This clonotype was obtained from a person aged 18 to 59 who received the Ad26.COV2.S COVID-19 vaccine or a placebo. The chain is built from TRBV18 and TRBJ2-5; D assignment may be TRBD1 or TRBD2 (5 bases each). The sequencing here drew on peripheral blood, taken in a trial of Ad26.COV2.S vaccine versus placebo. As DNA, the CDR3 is TGTGCCAGCTCATCGGACATTCCGGGGGAGACCCAGTACTTC. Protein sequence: CASSSDIPGETQYF.